Sequencing of this T cell receptor beta chain was carried out in a study of spatial heterogeneity in lung cancer. Study information: More beta-chain than alpha-chain sequences were consistently detected.

The CDR3 has 16 residues. The germline V gene has CDR1 MRHNA and CDR2 SNTAGT. Trimming left V 3 bases short and J 5 bases short, with 19 bases between. Time point described: sample taken at primary tumor resection. From tumor, nontumor lung or frozen PBMC, whole RNA was taken unsorted for sequencing. The library protocol tagged each TCR cDNA with a unique molecular identifier. TCRdb reanalysed the 5' RACE reads using MiXCR and keeps one entry per CDR3 protein. Of 15,000 to 20,000 distinct CDR3 sequences in the sample, under 20% are singletons; the top ten hold over 11%. Study-level results: Resection blood, more than follow-up blood, showed ubiquitous expanded tumor TCRs.

This clonotype came up a few times. Its antigen is still unknown. The material sequenced was PBMCs, taken at surgery. The clonotype originates from a male donor with early-stage non-small cell lung cancer. This chain connects TRBV6-4 to TRBJ1-2; D gene ambiguous. The CDR3 DNA follows: TGTGCCAGCAGTGAAAGGTTTGGCAGCGTCTCTTATGGCTACACCTTC. Amino acid sequence: CASSERFGSVSYGYTF.